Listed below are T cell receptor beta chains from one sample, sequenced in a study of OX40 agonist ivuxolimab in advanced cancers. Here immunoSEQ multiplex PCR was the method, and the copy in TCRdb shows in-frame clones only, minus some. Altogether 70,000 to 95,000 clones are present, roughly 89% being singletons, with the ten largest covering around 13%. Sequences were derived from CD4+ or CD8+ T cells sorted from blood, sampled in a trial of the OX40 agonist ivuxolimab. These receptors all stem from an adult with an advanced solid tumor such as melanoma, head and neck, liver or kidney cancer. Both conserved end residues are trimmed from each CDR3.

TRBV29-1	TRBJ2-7	SVYESFYEQY
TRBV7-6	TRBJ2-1	ASSRDSFGYEQF
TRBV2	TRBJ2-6	ASRTGTGANVLT
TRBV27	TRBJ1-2	ASSDIGQGVYGYT
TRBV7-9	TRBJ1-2	ASRQNMKPPGYT
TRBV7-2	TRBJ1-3	ASSLRPSSGNTIY
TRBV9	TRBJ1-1	ASSLAGNTEAF
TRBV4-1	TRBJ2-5	ASSPPLQETQY
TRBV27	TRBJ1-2	ASSPGEVYGYT
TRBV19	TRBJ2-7	ASSLQGSYEQY
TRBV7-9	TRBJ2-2	ASSIFSGSVTGELF
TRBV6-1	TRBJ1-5	ASSNSNQPQH
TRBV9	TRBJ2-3	ASSVVGGAADTQY
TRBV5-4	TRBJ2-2	ASSLASGPNTGELF
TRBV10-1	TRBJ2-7	ASSEGQEGEQY
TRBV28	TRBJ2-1	ASSLSRGLLTNEQF
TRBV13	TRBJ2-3	ASSFKRTDTQY
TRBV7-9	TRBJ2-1	ASSSPGLAGFSPF
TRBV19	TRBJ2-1	ASSTGTSGYNEQF
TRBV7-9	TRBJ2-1	ASKELAGNEQF
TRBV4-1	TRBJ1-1	ASSQAGGWTEAF
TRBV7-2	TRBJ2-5	ASSLGLLANTETQY
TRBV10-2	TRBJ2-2	ASSESRQASGELF
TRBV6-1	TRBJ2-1	ASRLSSYNEQF
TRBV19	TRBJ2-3	ASSKGGRADTQY
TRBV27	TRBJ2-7	ASSVQTGNFLGEQY
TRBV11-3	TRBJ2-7	ASSLEPTGRLGQY
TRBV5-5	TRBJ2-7	ASSRSGESYEQY
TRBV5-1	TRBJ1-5	ASSETGAFEPQH
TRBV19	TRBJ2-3	ASSISLAGTDTQY
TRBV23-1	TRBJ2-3	ASSQAGTGDDKESTDTQY
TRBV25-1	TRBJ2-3	ASSEYGRTDTQY
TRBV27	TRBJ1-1	ASSDWASEAF
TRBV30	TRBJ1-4	AWSHQGSNEKLF
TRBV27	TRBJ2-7	ASSLTDFNEQY
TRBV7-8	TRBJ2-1	ASSLTRAGYNEQF
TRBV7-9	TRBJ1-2	ASSLATEYGYT
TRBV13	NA	ASSRAGLANEQY
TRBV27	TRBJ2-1	ASSGTSGYNEQF
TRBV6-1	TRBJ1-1	ASSEVRVPGEAF
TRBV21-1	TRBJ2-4	ASSKGQGKAKNIQY
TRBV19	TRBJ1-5	ASSMGTMTNQPQH
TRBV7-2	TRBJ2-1	ASSSPGTSGRGSYNEQF
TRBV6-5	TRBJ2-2	ASSYFRTTNGELF
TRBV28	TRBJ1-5	ASNQNRGWVQPQH
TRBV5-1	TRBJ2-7	ASSFSSKKPSYEQY
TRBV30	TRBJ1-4	AWSVLADTNEKLF
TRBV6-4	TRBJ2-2	ASSDSSANTGELF
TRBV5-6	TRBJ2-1	ASSLGGTIGEQF
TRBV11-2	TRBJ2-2	ASSLEGLGTGELF
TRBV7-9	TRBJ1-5	ASSLTGGNQPQH
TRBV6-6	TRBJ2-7	ASSYNRGRPYEQY
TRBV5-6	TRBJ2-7	ASSLGSSGYEQY